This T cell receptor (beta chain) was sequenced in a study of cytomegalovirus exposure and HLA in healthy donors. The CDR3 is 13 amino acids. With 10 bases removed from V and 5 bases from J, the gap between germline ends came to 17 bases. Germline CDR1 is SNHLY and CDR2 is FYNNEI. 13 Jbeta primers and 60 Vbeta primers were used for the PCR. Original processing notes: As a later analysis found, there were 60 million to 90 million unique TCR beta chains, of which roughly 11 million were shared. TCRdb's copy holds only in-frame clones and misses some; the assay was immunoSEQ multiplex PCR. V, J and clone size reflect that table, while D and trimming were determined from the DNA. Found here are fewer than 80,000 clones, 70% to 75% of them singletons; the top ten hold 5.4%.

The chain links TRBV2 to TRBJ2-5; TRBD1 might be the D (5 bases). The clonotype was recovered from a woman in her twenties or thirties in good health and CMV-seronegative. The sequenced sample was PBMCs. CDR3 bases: TGTGCCACCCAAGGGGCCGGGCCGGAGACCCAGTACTTC. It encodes CATQGAGPETQYF.